One and the same sample provided the 27 T cell receptor beta chains below, sequenced in a study of blood T cells in healthy people across ages. Through a sample-barcoded 5' primer and a J-beta primer mix, a second PCR was run for roughly 6 to 12 cycles. In TCRdb, the 5' RACE reads were re-called with MiXCR into one record per CDR3 protein. The sample has fewer than 1,200,000 distinct CDR3 sequences, approximately 26% seen once; the top ten hold about 0.72%. These same records also appear under a second study, on T cells of mothers and their children.

Material for sequencing was blood. The receptors were sampled from a girl between 2 and 10 years old in good health.

The chain carries TRBV2 and TRBJ1-4, with D uncertain. CDR1 is SNHLY, CDR2 FYNNEI, per germline. Trimming took 7 bases from V and 7 from J, leaving 10 bases between them. The CDR3 is 12 amino acids. CDR3 nucleotides: TGTGCCAGCAAAAGGTTAGGTGAAAAACTGTTTTTT. It yields the protein CASKRLGEKLFF.

This clonotype was counted a few times. The V call is TRBV15, the J call TRBJ1-6; no clear D. The V gene's germline CDR1 is LNHNV and CDR2 YYDKDF (reference sequence). The CDR3 runs 14 residues. V gave up 0 bases and J gave up 15 bases, with 15 bases separating them. The CDR3 protein is CATSRDRLGRRLHF. For the CDR3, the DNA is TGTGCCACCAGCAGAGATCGGTTAGGGCGACGCCTCCACTTT.

This clonotype occurred a few times. The chain has TRBV7-9 and TRBJ1-3, with a weak D call TRBD1 (6 bases). Per germline, CDR1 SEHNR and CDR2 FQNEAQ (reference sequence). The CDR3 is made up of 11 amino acids. Trimming shortened V by 10 bases and J by 8 bases, and 12 bases separated the two germline ends. CDR3 nucleotide sequence: TGTGCCATCCCTAAGGGGGACACCATATATTTT. Translation gives CAIPKGDTIYF.

The chain carries TRBV20-1 and TRBJ1-2; tentatively, D is TRBD1 (5 bases). The germline gives CDR1 DFQATT, CDR2 SNEGSKA (reference sequence). The CDR3 runs 13 residues. Trimming stripped 1 base from V and 6 bases from J, with 12 bases between. CDR3 DNA sequence: TGCAGTGCTAGAGGCGCAGGGCTCAATGGCTACACCTTC. It translates to CSARGAGLNGYTF.

The chain employs TRBV25-1 and TRBJ2-3; TRBD2 matches at 8 bases. The trim removed 10 bases at V and 2 bases at J, leaving 11 bases unmatched. The CDR3 totals 15 residues. Per germline, CDR1 MGHDK and CDR2 SYGVNS. The CDR3 bases are TGTGCCACCCGGGGAGCGGGGGCCCACACAGATACGCAGTATTTT. Translated: CATRGAGAHTDTQYF.

The chain recombines TRBV5-1 with TRBJ2-1; 9 bases match TRBD2. The length of the CDR3 is 15 residues. V lost 4 bases and J lost 4; bases outside the gene matches: 6. Germline CDR1 and CDR2: SGHRS and YFSETQ. CDR3 region: CASSASGGQYNEQFF. The CDR3 coding sequence is TGCGCCAGCAGCGCCAGCGGGGGGCAGTACAATGAGCAGTTCTTC.

The rearrangement joins TRBV7-6 to TRBJ2-1, with 11 bases lining up with TRBD2. Per germline, CDR1 SGHVS and CDR2 FNYEAQ. V trimming: 6 bases; J trimming: 8 bases; junction bases outside the gene matches: 30. The CDR3 has 22 residues. The CDR3 DNA reads TGTGCCAGCAGTCCTTCCCTTTTAGCGGGGGGGCATGATAGTCCTTTCATTCATGAGCAGTTCTTC. This gives the protein CASSPSLLAGGHDSPFIHEQFF.

The chain's CDR3 is CASSYSTGLAGANEQFF. CDR3 coding DNA: TGTGCCAGCAGTTACTCGACGGGACTAGCGGGAGCCAATGAGCAGTTCTTC. This chain links TRBV6-2 or TRBV6-3 with TRBJ2-1; 14 positions match TRBD2. Germline V gives CDR1 MNHEY, CDR2 SVGEGT. The CDR3 has 17 amino acids. V shed 0 bases and J 6 bases; nucleotides not matched to a gene: 4.

This clonotype was seen more than once but under ten times. The V call is TRBV9, the J call TRBJ2-7; no reliable D call. This CDR3 is built from 14 residues. CDR1 and CDR2 from the germline V gene are SGDLS and YYNGEE. With 0 bases removed from V and 3 bases from J, the gap between germline ends came to 10 bases. The CDR3 is CASSVASDYYEQYF. DNA of the CDR3: TGTGCCAGCAGCGTAGCGTCTGATTACTACGAGCAGTACTTC.

The chain uses TRBV28 and TRBJ2-6, with D perhaps TRBD1 or TRBD2 (5 bases each). CDR1 MDHEN and CDR2 SYDVKM come from the germline V gene. With 4 bases removed from V and 7 bases from J, the gap between germline ends came to 5 bases. The CDR3 is 12 amino acids. CDR3 DNA sequence: TGTGCCAGCAGTTGGGACGCCAACGTCCTGACTTTC. This sequence encodes CASSWDANVLTF.

The V gene is TRBV3-1, the J gene TRBJ1-5; D might be TRBD1 (5 bases). Gene TRBJ2-3 matches the end of the DNA better, so the J call may be wrong. Germline V CDR1 and CDR2: LGHDT, YNNKEL (reference sequence). The length of the CDR3 is 14 residues. DNA for the CDR3: TGTGCCAGCAGCCAAGATAAGGGGAACCACCCCCAGTATTTT. Its protein product is CASSQDKGNHPQYF.

There are a few counts of this clonotype. The rearrangement links TRBV6-6 to TRBJ1-2; no clear D gene. The CDR3 runs 13 residues. CDR1 and CDR2 (germline): MNHNY, SVGAGI (reference sequence). The V gene lost 5 bases and the J gene lost 7 bases, with 14 bases spanning the gap. In DNA, the CDR3 is TGTGCCAGCAGTCAGATGGAAGGCACTGGCTACACCTTC. This translates into CASSQMEGTGYTF.

The genes are TRBV20-1 and TRBJ2-7, with unresolved D. V dropped 6 bases and J dropped 5 bases, with 20 bases sitting between them. Germline CDR1 and CDR2: DFQATT and SNEGSKA (reference sequence). This CDR3 spans 14 amino acids. CDR3 nucleotide sequence: TGCAGTGCAGCCCTTTCGACAAGGGCCCACGAGCAGTACTTC. This codes for CSAALSTRAHEQYF.

J is TRBJ2-2 and V is TRBV29-1; no reliable D call. V was clipped by 7 bases and J by 4 bases, with 13 bases between them. The CDR3 loop spans 13 amino acids. Germline-derived CDR1 and CDR2 are SQVTM and ANQGSEA. CDR3 sequence reads: CSALSGATGELFF. DNA for the CDR3: TGCAGCGCCCTGTCCGGCGCCACCGGGGAGCTGTTTTTT.

The V gene is TRBV10-3, the J gene TRBJ2-5; TRBD1 matches 9 bases. Looked up from germline, CDR1 is ENHRY and CDR2 is SYGVKD. The CDR3 has 13 residues. J was trimmed by 4 bases and V by 6 bases; bases with no gene match: 3. CDR3 nucleotides: TGTGCCATCAGCCCGGGACAGGGAGAGACCCAGTACTTC. Translation: CAISPGQGETQYF.

The gene calls are TRBV2 and TRBJ1-5, with D uncertain. Trimming removed 3 bases from V and 8 bases from J, with 14 bases in between. The CDR3 runs to 14 residues. Germline CDR1 SNHLY, CDR2 FYNNEI. CDR3 protein: CASSDGRNVEPQHF. In DNA, the CDR3 is TGTGCCAGCAGTGATGGAAGGAATGTGGAGCCCCAGCATTTT.

This sequence joins TRBV15 and TRBJ2-5, with 10 nucleotides matching TRBD2. J was trimmed by 11 bases and V by 0 bases; bases with no gene match: 6. CDR1 and CDR2 from the germline V gene are LNHNV and YYDKDF (reference sequence). This CDR3 is built from 14 residues. The CDR3 protein is CATSRDLAGAEQYF. The CDR3 DNA sequence: TGTGCCACCAGCAGAGACCTAGCGGGAGCAGAGCAGTACTTC.

In this sample, this clonotype turned up once. This chain links TRBV6-5 with TRBJ1-6; tentatively, D is TRBD1 (5 bases). The length of the CDR3 is 12 residues. Germline V CDR1 and CDR2: MNHEY, SVGAGI. V was cut by 2 bases and J by 9 bases, with 5 bases left in between. CDR3 sequence (DNA): TGTGCCAGCAGTTACGGGGCTTCACCCCTCCACTTT. It is translated as CASSYGASPLHF.

This clonotype has more than one count but fewer than ten. V gene TRBV5-5 combines with J gene TRBJ1-2, with D perhaps TRBD1 (5 bases). CDR1 is SGHKS and CDR2 is YYEKEE in the germline V gene (reference sequence). Trimming left V 4 bases short and J 2 bases short, with 12 bases between. This CDR3 has 14 amino acids. In DNA form, the CDR3 reads TGTGCCAGCAGCCCTAACCCAGGGAACTATGGCTACACCTTC. Protein sequence: CASSPNPGNYGYTF.

V gene TRBV7-2 combines with J gene TRBJ2-7, with 10 bases aligning to TRBD2. Trimming cost V 3 bases and J 3 bases; bases outside gene matches: 2. The CDR3 totals 14 residues. Germline CDR1 is SGHTA and CDR2 is FQGNSA. This chain's CDR3 is CASSFERGGYEQYF. CDR3 bases: TGTGCCAGCAGCTTTGAGCGGGGGGGCTACGAGCAGTACTTC. Full variable domain (outside the CDR3, taken from reference TRBV7-2 and TRBJ2-7): GAGVSQSPSNKVTEKGKDVELRCDPISGHTALYWYRQSLGQGLEFLIYFQGNSAPDKSGLPSDRFSAERTGGSVSTLTIQRTQQEDSAVYLCASSFERGGYEQYFGPGTRLTVT.

This chain connects TRBV9 to TRBJ2-5; the D is unclear. Germline CDR1 SGDLS, CDR2 YYNGEE. This CDR3 has 12 residues. Trimming took 3 bases from V and 6 from J, leaving 9 bases between them. CDR3 amino acids: CASSGPQKTQYF. CDR3 nucleotides: TGTGCCAGCAGCGGACCTCAAAAGACCCAGTACTTC.

In this sample, this clonotype turned up a few times. The rearrangement uses TRBV13 and TRBJ1-1; no firm D call. Deletions cut 5 bases from V and 4 bases from J, with 14 bases between. Germline loops: CDR1 PRHDT, CDR2 FYEKMQ (reference sequence). The length of the CDR3 is 14 residues. The CDR3 coding sequence is TGTGCCAGCAGCCCAGGTGCGGTAAGCACTGAAGCTTTCTTT. This codes for CASSPGAVSTEAFF.

This clonotype was detected a few times. This chain joins TRBV6-2 or TRBV6-3 and TRBJ1-1; no firm D call. Trimming removed 0 bases from V and 4 bases from J, with 9 bases in between. Germline V lookup: CDR1 MNHEY, CDR2 SVGEGT. CDR3 length equals 14 residues. CDR3 protein: CASSYSVRITEAFF. CDR3 nucleotides: TGTGCCAGCAGTTACTCTGTGAGGATCACTGAAGCTTTCTTT.

The rearrangement joins TRBV20-1 to TRBJ2-1; D perhaps matches TRBD2 (5 bases). Trimming pared 3 bases from V and 7 bases from J, leaving 7 bases between. Germline V gives CDR1 DFQATT, CDR2 SNEGSKA (reference sequence). The CDR3 runs 11 residues. CDR3 loop: CSASSDNEQFF. CDR3 sequence (DNA): TGCAGTGCTAGTAGCGATAATGAGCAGTTCTTC.

The gene calls are TRBV28 and TRBJ2-5; 8 nucleotides line up with TRBD1. The CDR3 has 15 amino acids. The V and J ends lost 3 bases and 13 bases, in that order; junction bases with no gene match: 16. Germline V gives CDR1 MDHEN, CDR2 SYDVKM. The CDR3 DNA reads as TGTGCCAGCAGTTTCTTCAGGGGGCAGGCCAAGCTGGCGTACTTC. Its protein is CASSFFRGQAKLAYF.

The chain recombines TRBV6-5 with TRBJ2-7, with a weak D call TRBD1 (6 bases). This CDR3 has 13 residues. Germline V CDR1 and CDR2: MNHEY, SVGAGI. V lost 2 bases, J lost 4 bases, and 9 bases lay in between. CDR3 loop: CASSYADSYEQYF. DNA of the CDR3: TGTGCCAGCAGTTACGCGGACAGTTACGAGCAGTACTTC.

This clonotype was counted only a few times. This CDR3 is CASSQDARGRAFF. The DNA for the CDR3 is TGTGCCAGCAGCCAAGATGCTCGGGGAAGAGCTTTCTTT. The V and J genes are TRBV3-1 and TRBJ1-1; the D is unclear. V dropped 0 bases and J dropped 10 bases, with 12 bases sitting between them. The CDR3 extends over 13 amino acids. Looked up from germline, CDR1 is LGHDT and CDR2 is YNNKEL (reference sequence).